One T cell receptor beta chain is described in this entry. Its antigen is currently not known. Nothing much larger sits one base from this clone, and base qualities are not available. The data derive from a study of shared clonotypes between healthy human individuals (dated by TCRdb to the early 2020s). For the study in its entirety: A few men and a couple of women, aged 18 to 49 years, made up the cohort. The study deeply sequenced blood TCR repertoires of 5 or 6 healthy adults to estimate repertoire size and the extent of clonotype sharing between individuals. For each donor, CD4 naive and CD4 memory were each given three plates, CD8 naive was given two plates, and CD8 memory was given one plate. Per donor, leukapheresis produced somewhere between about 0.85 and 8.9 billion PBMCs. To increase sequencing depth and limit assay-specific biases, TCR repertoire library preparation and sequencing were carried out by different laboratories using diverse techniques.

The donors were healthy, HIV-negative adults who had no recently reported acute infections or vaccinations. All donors were Caucasian adults living in Nashville, Tennessee, USA. CD4+ T cells were enriched by magnetic negative selection; naive cells were then positively selected on CD45RA, and the negative fraction formed the memory subset. Blood was collected by leukapheresis, and PBMCs were isolated by Ficoll-Histopaque density gradient centrifugation and then cryopreserved in liquid nitrogen vapor phase. Analytical flow cytometry was used to check the purity and quantity of every magnetically sorted T cell population. Genomic DNA was isolated from every sorted fraction and measured by UV absorbance on a Nanodrop 2000c. The germline V gene sets CDR1 to SQVTM and CDR2 to ANQGSEA. Between the V and J ends, shortened by 4 bases and 0 bases respectively, the junction contains 16 bases. The cysteine opens and the phenylalanine closes a CDR3 of 16 amino acids. Only CDR3 DNA is held: 48 bases, read in frame from base 1.

Using the deep immunoSEQ assay, multiplex PCR amplified TCR CDR3 regions from genomic DNA. Extracted genomic DNA from each cell subset was spread evenly across all wells of several immunoSEQ 96-well plates, with each plate serving as a replicate. For sorted subsets, 150 to 200 ng genomic DNA, equal to tens of thousands of T cell genomes, was loaded into each replicate PCR. Purified libraries were measured with a Qubit 3.0 fluorometer, size-checked on a Bioanalyzer 2100, and measured again with the KAPA Library Quantification kit. Every immunoSEQ 96-well plate was sequenced on a separate single-read 150-cycle Illumina NextSeq 550 flow cell. The source study handled its data this way. Because the immunoSEQ output included only junctional sequences and no quality scores, the filtering could not be the same as the filtering used for full-length reads. To assign V/J genes and CDR3, sequences were annotated using PyIR, a Python wrapper for IgBLAST v1.9, with IMGT germline references. Reads were filtered out if the reads had weak V/J assignments (E-value above 1e-6), no CDR3, stop codons, out-of-frame junctions, or ambiguous translated residues. V3J clonotypes were defined by identical inferred V gene, J gene, and CDR3 amino acid sequence. Percentage overlap between repertoires was computed as shared unique clonotypes divided by the size of the smaller repertoire. Repertoire richness was assessed with RTK rarefaction, the Chao1 estimator, and Recon v2.1 estimates of unobserved clonotypes. For all TCRbeta clonotypes obtained by the gDNA method from several donors, generation probabilities were computed with OLGA. The table was pulled from immuneACCESS by TCRdb, which kept in-frame rearrangements only. Such tables lose some clones; where checked, under half of the loss comes from unresolved V genes, and the rest has no known cause. The DNA gave D and trimming, while V, J and clone size come from that table. Counted in this sample were about 300,000 clones; under 80% of them appeared once. The ten most abundant clones make up 10% of the sample.

Beyond this particular receptor, the publication reports: Only blood was sampled, and tissue TCR repertoires likely differ from those in blood. Incomplete sequencing was indicated by rarefaction of sorted-subset datasets, despite the large sequencing depth. Pairwise subsampling indicated that sequencing depth was expected to affect the degree of clonotype sharing among donors. Because the study included only a small number of donors, the genetic and exposure-history diversity represented was limited. Clonotypes shared by all four sorted-subset donors showed higher generation probabilities than non-shared clonotypes. About 5% of naive CD4, 3.5% of naive CD8, approximately 2.2% of memory CD4, and approximately 0.4% of memory CD8 clonotypes were shared across several donors. Larger estimated clonotype richness was generally found for naive subsets than for memory subsets.

The sequencing sample was made of memory CD4+ T cells sorted from blood. What this sample's cell subset or site label stands for: CD45RA-negative fraction. The clonotype originates from a man aged 25 to 45 in good health. The chain is made from TRBV29-1 and TRBJ2-1; 5 matching bases give a weak D call of TRBD1. The CDR3 amino acid sequence is: CSVVWGLPYSYNEQFF. The nucleotide sequence reads as follows: TGCAGCGTTGTTTGGGGCCTTCCTTACTCCTACAATGAGCAGTTCTTC.